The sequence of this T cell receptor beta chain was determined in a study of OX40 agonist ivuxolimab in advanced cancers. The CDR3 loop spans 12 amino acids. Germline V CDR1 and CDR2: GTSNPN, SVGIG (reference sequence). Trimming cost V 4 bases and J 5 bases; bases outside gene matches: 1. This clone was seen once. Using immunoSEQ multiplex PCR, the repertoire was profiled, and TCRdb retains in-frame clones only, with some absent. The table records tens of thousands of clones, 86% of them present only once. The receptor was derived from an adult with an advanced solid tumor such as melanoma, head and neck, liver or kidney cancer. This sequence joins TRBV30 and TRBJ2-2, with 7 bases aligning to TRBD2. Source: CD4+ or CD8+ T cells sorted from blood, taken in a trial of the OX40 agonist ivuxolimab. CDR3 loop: CAWTGGTGELFF. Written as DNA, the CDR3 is TGTGCCTGGACGGGGGGAACCGGGGAGCTGTTTTTT.